The TCR beta chain under discussion was sequenced for a study of blood T cells in healthy people across ages. V shed 6 bases, J shed 5 bases, and the junction held 3 bases outside the gene matches. There are 13 residues in the CDR3. Every donor provided 8.5 to 10 milliliters of peripheral blood. Combining a sample-barcoded 5' primer with a J-beta primer mix, a second PCR ran for 7 to 11 cycles. MiXCR was run by TCRdb on the 5' RACE reads, yielding one entry per CDR3 protein. The table shows 1.5 million or so distinct CDR3 sequences, with roughly 45% occurring only once. The V and J genes are TRBV12-3 or TRBV12-4 and TRBJ2-4, with 8 bases fitting TRBD1. Specimen: blood. The source of this sequence is a woman aged 18 to 35 in good health. In DNA, the CDR3 is TGTGCCAGCAGACGGGGACAGGAAAACATTCAGTACTTC. It encodes CASRRGQENIQYF.